What follows are 21 T cell receptor beta chains derived from one specimen sequenced in a study of T cell repertoires in cytomegalovirus infection. TCRdb ran MiXCR on the reads and lists one entry per CDR3 protein. This table has hundreds of thousands of distinct CDR3 sequences, 42% appearing once. Their cognate antigens are unknown. The material sequenced was cultured PBMCs, taken from culture after CMV antigen stimulation. These receptors all stem from a human donor in good health (CMV status not recorded). Some clones in this sample may be carry-over from other donors' samples.

The sample holds a few counts of this clonotype. The chain recombines TRBV7-2 with TRBJ2-7, with D possibly matching TRBD1 (6 bases). V was clipped by 1 base and J by 6 bases, with 13 bases between them. CDR3 size: 14 residues. Germline V lookup: CDR1 SGHTA, CDR2 FQGNSA. The CDR3 spells CASSLGWDNLEQYF. CDR3 nucleotides: TGTGCCAGCAGCTTAGGCTGGGACAACCTCGAGCAGTACTTC.

V is TRBV18 and J is TRBJ2-3; D remains unclear. V shed 3 bases and J shed 3 bases, with 13 bases lying between them. Germline-derived CDR1 and CDR2 are KGHSH and LQKENI. The CDR3 loop spans 15 amino acids. The CDR3: CASSPSWGRTDTQYF. The CDR3, as DNA: TGTGCCAGCTCACCCTCGTGGGGTCGAACAGATACGCAGTATTTT. The full variable domain, in which reference TRBV18 and TRBJ2-3 provide the parts outside the CDR3, is NAGVMQNPRHLVRRRGQEARLRCSPMKGHSHVYWYRQLPEEGLKFMVYLQKENIIDESGMPKERFSAEFPKEGPSILRIQQVVRGDSAAYFCASSPSWGRTDTQYFGPGTRLTVL.

This clonotype showed up just a few times. The chain carries TRBV6-1 and TRBJ2-4; D unclear. Germline loops: CDR1 MNHNS, CDR2 SASEGT. V lost 2 bases and J lost 1, with 21 bases in between. The CDR3 runs 19 residues. The CDR3 loop is CASSESAGSSVLAKNIQYF. The CDR3 DNA is TGTGCCAGCAGTGAATCGGCAGGAAGTTCGGTTTTGGCCAAAAACATTCAGTACTTC.

The gene calls are TRBV6-2 or TRBV6-3 and TRBJ1-1; D call uncertain. The CDR3 spans 14 residues. Germline V lookup: CDR1 MNHEY, CDR2 SVGEGT. Deletions cut 4 bases from V and 4 bases from J, with 13 bases between. Here the CDR3 reads CASSFRGGITEAFF. CDR3 sequence (DNA): TGTGCCAGCAGTTTTCGGGGAGGTATCACTGAAGCTTTCTTT.

This clonotype was counted only a few times. V is TRBV30 and J is TRBJ2-1, with D hard to call. Germline CDR1 is GTSNPN and CDR2 is SVGIG (reference sequence). This CDR3 is 15 amino acids long. Trimming removed 0 bases at V and 0 bases at J, with 9 bases between. The CDR3 here is CAWSVRASSYNEQFF. In DNA, the CDR3 is TGTGCCTGGAGTGTACGCGCGAGCTCCTACAATGAGCAGTTCTTC.

V and J are TRBV2 and TRBJ2-7; 7 bases line up with TRBD1. Per germline, CDR1 SNHLY and CDR2 FYNNEI. This CDR3 is 14 amino acids long. Trimming at V came to 1 base and at J to 3 bases, leaving 3 bases not matched to a gene. The CDR3 sequence is CASSEGRTGYEQYF. Here the CDR3 DNA reads TGTGCCAGCAGTGAAGGTCGGACAGGCTACGAGCAGTACTTC.

The V call is TRBV15, the J call TRBJ1-5; no clear D. Germline V gives CDR1 LNHNV, CDR2 YYDKDF (reference sequence). Trimming cost V 3 bases and J 1 base, with 4 bases left between them. The CDR3 loop spans 13 amino acids. The CDR3 loop is CATSSGSNQPQHF. The CDR3 region has the DNA TGTGCCACCAGCAGCGGGAGCAATCAGCCCCAGCATTTT.

This clonotype was observed a handful of times. The chain combines TRBV7-8 with TRBJ1-5, with a weak D call TRBD1 (5 bases). This CDR3 contains 19 residues. The germline CDR1 and CDR2 sequences are SGHVS and FQNEAQ. Trimming removed 5 bases from V and 4 bases from J, with 27 bases in between. CDR3 protein: CASSHSRGERWSGNQPQHF. CDR3 DNA sequence: TGTGCCAGCAGCCACTCGCGGGGGGAGCGGTGGTCGGGAAATCAGCCCCAGCATTTT. The entire variable domain, with the rest obtained from reference TRBV7-8 and TRBJ1-5, is as follows: GAGVSQSPRYKVAKRGQDVALRCDPISGHVSLFWYQQALGQGPEFLTYFQNEAQLDKSGLPSDRFFAERPEGSVSTLKIQRTQQEDSAVYLCASSHSRGERWSGNQPQHFGDGTRLSIL.

The CDR3 sequence is CASSSRRQGAGGELFF. For the CDR3, the DNA is TGTGCCAGCAGCTCGAGGCGACAGGGGGCTGGCGGGGAGCTGTTTTTT. This rearrangement joins TRBV7-2 to TRBJ2-2, with 10 bases matching TRBD1. The germline V gene has CDR1 SGHTA and CDR2 FQGNSA. This CDR3 has 16 residues. J gave up 7 bases and V 4 bases, and 9 bases lay outside the gene matches. Filled out from reference TRBV7-2 and TRBJ2-2, the complete variable domain reads GAGVSQSPSNKVTEKGKDVELRCDPISGHTALYWYRQSLGQGLEFLIYFQGNSAPDKSGLPSDRFSAERTGGSVSTLTIQRTQQEDSAVYLCASSSRRQGAGGELFFGEGSRLTVL.

The V call is TRBV2, the J call TRBJ1-6; no clear D gene. CDR1 and CDR2 (germline): SNHLY, FYNNEI. The CDR3 consists of 16 residues. V lost 4 bases and J 0 bases, leaving 10 bases between the germline ends. The DNA of the CDR3 is TGTGCCAGCAGTGCGGCGGTTAGCTCCTATAATTCACCCCTCCACTTT. Translated, it gives CASSAAVSSYNSPLHF.

This clonotype was observed a few times. The chain combines TRBV2 with TRBJ2-1; TRBD1 is a possible D gene (6 bases). This CDR3 contains 15 residues. The V end lost 9 bases, the J end lost 5 bases, and 20 bases lay between the germline ends. Per germline, CDR1 SNHLY and CDR2 FYNNEI. The CDR3 protein is CASRSRGGDDNEQFF. CDR3 nucleotide sequence: TGTGCCAGTCGCTCCCGAGGGGGAGACGACAATGAGCAGTTCTTC.

The gene calls are TRBV5-5 and TRBJ1-5; D gene ambiguous. V was clipped by 4 bases and J by 4 bases, with 18 bases between them. The germline V gene has CDR1 SGHKS and CDR2 YYEKEE (reference sequence). This CDR3 is built from 16 residues. This CDR3 reads CASSPSVGPGNQPQHF. In nucleotides, the CDR3 is TGTGCCAGCAGCCCCTCGGTAGGCCCGGGGAATCAGCCCCAGCATTTT.

J is TRBJ2-3 and V is TRBV7-2; possibly TRBD2 for D (7 bases). V shed 5 bases and J shed 3 bases, with 12 bases lying between them. Germline values: CDR1 SGHTA, CDR2 FQGNSA. The CDR3 extends over 14 amino acids. CDR3 DNA sequence: TGTGCCAGCAGCCCGGGGGGCCTGACAGATACGCAGTATTTT. Its translation is CASSPGGLTDTQYF.

The V gene is TRBV27, the J gene TRBJ2-3; 9 positions match TRBD2. CDR1 and CDR2 (germline): MNHEY, SMNVEV (reference sequence). This CDR3 is built from 15 residues. Unmatched junction bases numbered 6, after V lost 5 bases and J lost 3 bases. CDR3 coding DNA: TGTGCCAGCAGTCCGCTGCGGGGGGGGACAGATACGCAGTATTTT. Its protein is CASSPLRGGTDTQYF.

This clonotype has at least ten counts. This sequence joins TRBV7-2 and TRBJ1-2; 9 nucleotides agree with TRBD1. CDR1 and CDR2 (germline): SGHTA, FQGNSA. The CDR3 is made up of 15 amino acids. The trim removed 4 bases at V and 8 bases at J, leaving 11 bases unmatched. CDR3 amino acids: CASSSHRGPAGGYTF. For the CDR3, the DNA is TGTGCCAGCAGCTCCCACAGGGGGCCGGCGGGGGGCTACACCTTC.

This chain joins TRBV11-3 and TRBJ2-3, with D perhaps matching TRBD2 (6 bases). V shed 4 bases and J shed 2 bases, with 16 bases lying between them. Germline loops: CDR1 SGHNT, CDR2 YENEEA. CDR3 length equals 16 residues. The CDR3 DNA is TGTGCCAGCAGCTGGGGCCGGGGGAAGAACACAGATACGCAGTATTTT. Translating it yields CASSWGRGKNTDTQYF.

The chain carries TRBV12-3 or TRBV12-4 and TRBJ2-7, with TRBD1 matching 10 bases. Trimming cost V 6 bases and J 0 bases; bases outside gene matches: 14. The CDR3 runs 18 residues. The CDR3 here is CASSQRDRGPRGSYEQYF. As DNA, the CDR3 is TGTGCCAGCAGCCAGCGGGACAGGGGACCAAGAGGCTCCTACGAGCAGTACTTC.

The V and J genes are TRBV5-8 and TRBJ1-1, with no clear D. This CDR3 region has 14 residues. CDR1 is SGHTS, CDR2 YDEGEE, per germline. V dropped 5 bases and J dropped 3 bases, with 14 bases sitting between them. CDR3 sequence: CASRRTVTHTEAFF. CDR3 bases: TGTGCCAGCAGAAGGACCGTTACCCACACTGAAGCTTTCTTT.

The V and J genes are TRBV7-4 and TRBJ1-5, with a possible D match to TRBD1 (6 bases). The V end lost 5 bases, the J end lost 5 bases, and 16 bases lay between the germline ends. Germline V gene lookup returns CDR1 SGHVT and CDR2 SQSDAQ. This CDR3 spans 15 amino acids. CDR3 DNA: TGTGCCAGCAGCGCGACGCAGGGGTCGGATCAGCCCCAGCATTTT. This codes for CASSATQGSDQPQHF. The whole variable domain, remainder taken from reference TRBV7-4 and TRBJ1-5, is GAGVSQSPRYKVAKRGRDVALRCDSISGHVTLYWYRQTLGQGSEVLTYSQSDAQRDKSGRPSGRFSAERPERSVSTLKIQRTEQGDSAVYLCASSATQGSDQPQHFGDGTRLSIL.

The CDR3 nucleotides read TGCGCCAGCAGCCAAGATGGGACTGCCTACAATGAGCAGTTCTTC. Protein: CASSQDGTAYNEQFF. The chain couples TRBV4-1 to TRBJ2-1; weak D call: TRBD2 (6 bases). The CDR3 loop spans 15 amino acids. Between the trimmed V and J ends, which lost 0 bases and 2 bases, there was a span of 8 bases. In germline, CDR1 is MGHRA, CDR2 YSYEKL.

The gene calls are TRBV7-2 and TRBJ2-5; D is undetermined. The CDR3 extends over 14 amino acids. V was trimmed by 4 bases and J by 0 bases, leaving 9 bases between them. Germline values: CDR1 SGHTA, CDR2 FQGNSA. As DNA, the CDR3 is TGTGCCAGCAGCTCCCAGACATACCAAGAGACCCAGTACTTC. Its protein product is CASSSQTYQETQYF.